This TCR beta chain was captured in a study of cytomegalovirus exposure and HLA in healthy donors. Separate from the roughly 700-subject first cohort was the roughly 120-subject validation cohort, to which the donors belonged. Produced via immunoSEQ multiplex PCR; TCRdb's table is partial and in-frame only. Of about 190,000 clones in the sample, more than 70% were seen once. V dropped 1 base and J dropped 1 base, with 4 bases sitting between them. The V gene's germline CDR1 is SGHNT and CDR2 YENEEA. CDR3 length: 14 residues. V is TRBV11-3 and J is TRBJ2-2; D is unclear. This TCR was sampled from a woman aged 18-29 years in good health and CMV-seronegative. The source material was PBMCs. The CDR3 sequence: CASSLGGNTGELFF. CDR3 coding DNA: TGTGCCAGCAGCTTAGGCGGGAACACCGGGGAGCTGTTTTTT.